Below are 31 T cell receptor beta chains sequenced from a single sample in a study of cytomegalovirus exposure and HLA in healthy donors. A multiplex PCR was run with 60 Vbeta primers and 13 Jbeta primers. Assay: immunoSEQ multiplex PCR; the TCRdb copy retains only in-frame clones and omits some. The table lists about 120,000 clones, less than 90% of them singletons. The sample consisted of PBMCs. The receptor source for this set is a man in his late teens or twenties in good health and CMV-seropositive.

This clone was found once. The chain recombines TRBV2 with TRBJ2-7; maybe TRBD1 (7 bases). CDR3 size: 15 residues. Looked up from germline, CDR1 is SNHLY and CDR2 is FYNNEI. Trimming pared 7 bases from V and 3 bases from J, leaving 19 bases between. CDR3 DNA sequence: TGTGCCAGCACCTGGACAGGCGGAGGGAGCTACGAGCAGTACTTC. Its translation is CASTWTGGGSYEQYF.

The sample holds a few counts of this clone. J is TRBJ2-1 and V is TRBV6-5, with D possibly matching TRBD2 (6 bases). The CDR3 is 14 residues long. Germline V gene sequence: CDR1 MNHEY, CDR2 SVGAGI. Trimming took off 4 bases at V and 3 bases at J, with 10 bases between the two ends. For the CDR3, the DNA is TGTGCCAGCAGTTCGGCTAGCGTCTACAATGAGCAGTTCTTC. This codes for CASSSASVYNEQFF.

The CDR3, as DNA: TGTGCCAGCAGTCCCGCAGGTGGTAGCAATCAGCCCCAGCATTTT. This gives the protein CASSPAGGSNQPQHF. The genes are TRBV6-1 and TRBJ1-5; D not certain. Trimming cost V 5 bases and J 0 bases, with 11 bases left between them. CDR3 length: 15 amino acids. From germline, CDR1 is MNHNS and CDR2 SASEGT.

The rearrangement joins TRBV9 to TRBJ2-5, with a weak D call TRBD2 (7 bases). With 7 bases removed from V and 0 bases from J, the gap between germline ends came to 16 bases. CDR3 size: 15 residues. The germline CDR1 and CDR2 sequences are SGDLS and YYNGEE. DNA of the CDR3: TGTGCCAGCGGGGGGGCAGGCCTGAACCAAGAGACCCAGTACTTC. Its translation is CASGGAGLNQETQYF.

The CDR3 loop reads CASSPLAGGQIIQYF. The CDR3 DNA follows: TGTGCCAGCAGTCCGCTAGCGGGGGGGCAGATCATTCAGTACTTC. This chain connects TRBV6-5 to TRBJ2-4; 12 bases agree with TRBD2. The CDR3 contains 15 residues. V was clipped by 5 bases and J by 9 bases; unmatched bases: 8. Germline-derived CDR1 and CDR2 are MNHEY and SVGAGI.

This clone was seen more than once but under ten times. This chain links TRBV19 with TRBJ2-7; D may be TRBD1 (6 bases). Germline CDR1 and CDR2: LNHDA and SQIVND (reference sequence). This CDR3 spans 15 amino acids. Trimming pared 2 bases from V and 2 bases from J, leaving 13 bases between. The CDR3: CASSIWQGYAYEQYF. The CDR3 coding sequence is TGTGCCAGTAGTATATGGCAGGGGTACGCCTACGAGCAGTACTTC.

This clone has more than one count but fewer than ten. The chain couples TRBV6-1 to TRBJ1-1; 7 bases align to TRBD1. Germline loops: CDR1 MNHNS, CDR2 SASEGT. V gave up 5 bases and J gave up 7 bases; unmatched junction bases: 7. The CDR3 runs 13 residues. The CDR3 bases are TGTGCCAGCAGTTCGACAGGGAATGTTGAAGCTTTCTTT. Translation: CASSSTGNVEAFF.

A single count supports this clone. V is TRBV7-9 and J is TRBJ2-7; D perhaps matches TRBD1 (6 bases). CDR3 length equals 15 residues. V dropped 5 bases and J dropped 2 bases, with 16 bases sitting between them. Per germline, CDR1 SEHNR and CDR2 FQNEAQ (reference sequence). As DNA, the CDR3 is TGTGCCAGCAGCCCCTTGGGCCAGGGGCCCTACGAGCAGTACTTC. Translation: CASSPLGQGPYEQYF.

The rearrangement joins TRBV19 to TRBJ2-1; D is uncertain. The ends were cut back, 5 bases at V and 6 bases at J, with 14 bases in the middle. Germline lookup yields CDR1 LNHDA and CDR2 SQIVND (reference sequence). The CDR3 totals 14 residues. The CDR3 spells CASSLSPSSNEQFF. The CDR3 nucleotides are TGTGCCAGTAGTCTCTCTCCAAGCTCCAATGAGCAGTTCTTC.

The chain couples TRBV5-1 to TRBJ1-2, with D perhaps TRBD1 (5 bases). V dropped 7 bases and J dropped 7 bases, with 11 bases sitting between them. The length of the CDR3 is 11 residues. Germline CDR1 SGHRS, CDR2 YFSETQ. This chain's CDR3 is CASFGGSGYTF. The CDR3 nucleotides read TGCGCCAGCTTCGGGGGGAGTGGCTACACCTTC.

The gene calls are TRBV7-3 and TRBJ2-7, with a tentative D call TRBD2 (6 bases). Germline V gene data show CDR1 as SGHTA and CDR2 as FQGTGA. V was clipped by 5 bases and J by 7 bases, with 21 bases between them. CDR3 length: 15 residues. CDR3 DNA sequence: TGTGCCAGCAGCGAAAACGCCGGGAGAAAAGGGGAGCAGTACTTC. Protein sequence: CASSENAGRKGEQYF.

V and J are TRBV6-5 and TRBJ2-7, with D perhaps matching TRBD2 (5 bases). The CDR3 extends over 11 amino acids. Germline CDR1 reads MNHEY; CDR2 reads SVGAGI. Between the trimmed V and J ends, which lost 2 bases and 7 bases, there was a span of 6 bases. In DNA form, the CDR3 reads TGTGCCAGCAGTTACGCGGGTGAGCAGTACTTC. It specifies CASSYAGEQYF.

This clone was counted between two and nine times. CDR3 in amino acids: CASISGGEAFF. In nucleotides, the CDR3 is TGTGCCAGCATCTCGGGGGGTGAAGCTTTCTTT. The V and J genes are TRBV6-5 and TRBJ1-1, with a possible D match to TRBD1 (5 bases). The CDR3 consists of 11 residues. Trimming removed 7 bases at V and 7 bases at J, with 10 bases between. The germline V gene has CDR1 MNHEY and CDR2 SVGAGI.

The chain couples TRBV5-4 to TRBJ2-7, with D perhaps TRBD1 (6 bases). V shed 2 bases and J shed 4 bases, with 16 bases lying between them. Per the germline V gene, CDR1 is SGHNT and CDR2 is YYREEE (reference sequence). The CDR3 is 15 amino acids. The chain's CDR3 is CASSFQVAGAYEQYF. CDR3 sequence (DNA): TGTGCCAGCAGCTTCCAAGTCGCAGGGGCTTACGAGCAGTACTTC.

The chain carries TRBV2 and TRBJ1-4; 7 bases agree with TRBD1. CDR3 length: 15 residues. Germline V gene lookup returns CDR1 SNHLY and CDR2 FYNNEI. After removal of 6 bases from V and 7 bases from J, the junction contained 11 bases not matched to a gene. CDR3 loop: CASRGGQSDGEKLFF. CDR3 in DNA: TGTGCCAGCAGGGGGGGACAGTCGGATGGTGAAAAACTGTTTTTT.

The chain is built from TRBV7-9 and TRBJ1-4, with 7 positions matching TRBD1. The CDR3 sequence is 15 residues long. V was pared by 2 bases and J by 5 bases, with 5 bases of the junction left unmatched. Germline CDR1 reads SEHNR; CDR2 reads FQNEAQ (reference sequence). In nucleotides, the CDR3 is TGTGCCAGCAGCTTAAGGGACAGCCCGAATGAAAAACTGTTTTTT. As protein: CASSLRDSPNEKLFF.

Only one count was recorded for this clone. This chain joins TRBV4-1 and TRBJ1-6, with D possibly matching TRBD1 (5 bases). Germline lookup yields CDR1 MGHRA and CDR2 YSYEKL. V was trimmed by 4 bases and J by 0 bases, leaving 16 bases between them. CDR3 size: 18 residues. CDR3 DNA sequence: TGCGCCAGCAGCCCCGAGGCAGGGCTCAGCTCCTATAATTCACCCCTCCACTTT. Its translation: CASSPEAGLSSYNSPLHF.

This clone came up a few times. This sequence joins TRBV10-3 and TRBJ1-5; 8 bases line up with TRBD1. The CDR3 runs to 15 residues. Germline V gene data show CDR1 as ENHRY and CDR2 as SYGVKD. The ends lost 3 bases at V and 6 bases at J; junction bases unmatched: 7. The CDR3 reads CAISDPGQGFQPQHF. The CDR3 DNA is TGTGCCATCAGTGACCCCGGACAGGGATTTCAGCCCCAGCATTTT.

The rearrangement uses TRBV28 and TRBJ2-7; D perhaps matches TRBD2 (5 bases). V was clipped by 5 bases and J by 3 bases, with 5 bases between them. The CDR3 sequence is 11 residues long. Germline CDR1 and CDR2: MDHEN and SYDVKM. The chain's CDR3 is CASSRGYEQYF. Here the CDR3 DNA reads TGTGCCAGCAGTCGGGGCTACGAGCAGTACTTC.

This sequence joins TRBV7-6 and TRBJ1-1; the D gene is possibly TRBD1 (5 bases). The V end lost 5 bases, the J end lost 11 bases, and 12 bases lay between the germline ends. There are 11 residues in the CDR3. Germline V CDR1 and CDR2: SGHVS, FNYEAQ. CDR3 DNA: TGTGCCAGCAGCGCAGGGCGGGGGGCTTTCTTT. It encodes CASSAGRGAFF. Full variable domain (rest looked up from reference TRBV7-6 and TRBJ1-1): GAGVSQSPRYKVTKRGQDVALRCDPISGHVSLYWYRQALGQGPEFLTYFNYEAQQDKSGLPNDRFSAERPEGSISTLTIQRTEQRDSAMYRCASSAGRGAFFGQGTRLTVV.

This chain uses TRBV13 with TRBJ1-1; tentative D call: TRBD1 (6 bases). The germline V gene has CDR1 PRHDT and CDR2 FYEKMQ (reference sequence). There are 15 residues in the CDR3. Deletions cut 5 bases from V and 6 bases from J, with 19 bases between. CDR3 nucleotides: TGTGCCAGCAGCCTCTCAGGTGGGCCAGGGGCTGAAGCTTTCTTT. Amino acid sequence: CASSLSGGPGAEAFF.

The chain is built from TRBV28 and TRBJ1-2; D may be TRBD1 (5 bases). Germline lookup yields CDR1 MDHEN and CDR2 SYDVKM. Trimming pared 5 bases from V and 0 bases from J, leaving 10 bases between. CDR3 size: 14 residues. CDR3 bases: TGTGCCAGCAGTAGGGACTTCTCTAACTATGGCTACACCTTC. Encoded protein: CASSRDFSNYGYTF.

This chain uses TRBV6-5 with TRBJ1-1; D perhaps matches TRBD1 (5 bases). The CDR3 is 16 amino acids. The germline CDR1 and CDR2 sequences are MNHEY and SVGAGI. V was shortened by 2 bases and J by 1 base, with 14 bases between the two germline ends. The CDR3 sequence: CASSYVPGRANTEAFF. Written as DNA, the CDR3 is TGTGCCAGCAGTTACGTTCCCGGCAGGGCGAACACTGAAGCTTTCTTT.

V and J are TRBV20-1 and TRBJ2-7, with D uncertain. The CDR3 has 11 amino acids. Between the trimmed V and J ends, which lost 5 bases and 2 bases, there was a span of 7 bases. The V gene's germline CDR1 is DFQATT and CDR2 SNEGSKA (reference sequence). The CDR3 region is CSASTAYEQYF. CDR3 DNA sequence: TGCAGTGCTTCTACAGCCTACGAGCAGTACTTC.

This chain connects TRBV2 to TRBJ2-1; D might be TRBD2 (5 bases). Germline V lookup: CDR1 SNHLY, CDR2 FYNNEI. The CDR3 covers 17 residues. V shed 3 bases and J shed 3 bases, with 18 bases lying between them. Written as DNA, the CDR3 is TGTGCCAGCAGTGACGAGGGCCACCTATCCGGCTACAATGAGCAGTTCTTC. This encodes CASSDEGHLSGYNEQFF.

This chain joins TRBV28 and TRBJ1-3; D is unresolved. CDR1 is MDHEN, CDR2 SYDVKM, per germline. The CDR3 is made up of 15 amino acids. Trimming stripped 6 bases from V and 0 bases from J, with 12 bases between. CDR3 loop: CASSPSGNSGNTIYF. CDR3 coding DNA: TGTGCCAGCAGCCCATCGGGGAACTCTGGAAACACCATATATTTT. The entire variable domain, with the rest obtained from reference TRBV28 and TRBJ1-3, is as follows: DVKVTQSSRYLVKRTGEKVFLECVQDMDHENMFWYRQDPGLGLRLIYFSYDVKMKEKGDIPEGYSVSREKKERFSLILESASTNQTSMYLCASSPSGNSGNTIYFGEGSWLTVV.

V is TRBV10-3 and J is TRBJ2-1; D is uncertain. The CDR3 sequence is 13 residues long. Germline-derived CDR1 and CDR2 are ENHRY and SYGVKD. V lost 5 bases and J 0 bases, leaving 5 bases between the germline ends. The CDR3 region has the DNA TGTGCCATCAGTCCGAGCTCCTACAATGAGCAGTTCTTC. It codes for CAISPSSYNEQFF.

This sequence joins TRBV5-1 and TRBJ2-2; 12 bases map to TRBD2. The CDR3 is 18 amino acids. The V gene's germline CDR1 is SGHRS and CDR2 YFSETQ. Unmatched junction bases numbered 7, after V lost 4 bases and J lost 0 bases. The chain's CDR3 is CASSMLLAGGSNTGELFF. CDR3 nucleotide sequence: TGCGCCAGCAGCATGTTACTAGCGGGGGGATCGAACACCGGGGAGCTGTTTTTT.

The CDR3 DNA reads as TGTGCCAGCAGCTTGAGGGCCGCCTCCTACGAGCAGTACTTC. Residues: CASSLRAASYEQYF. The chain has TRBV7-8 and TRBJ2-7; D may be TRBD2 (5 bases). CDR1 and CDR2 (germline): SGHVS, FQNEAQ. The CDR3 spans 14 residues. V shed 3 bases and J shed 0 bases, with 9 bases lying between them.

Remarks on this clone: Other DNA sequences within the sample encode an identical CDR3. This chain connects TRBV5-4 to TRBJ2-5, with TRBD1 as a possible D gene (6 bases). This CDR3 contains 15 residues. With 5 bases removed from V and 2 bases from J, the gap between germline ends came to 16 bases. The germline V gene has CDR1 SGHNT and CDR2 YYREEE (reference sequence). The chain's CDR3 is CASSLPPGQQETQYF. CDR3 DNA: TGTGCCAGCAGTCTCCCTCCGGGACAACAAGAGACCCAGTACTTC.

The chain recombines TRBV5-4 with TRBJ2-2; 8 positions match TRBD2. V trimming: 0 bases; J trimming: 7 bases; junction bases outside the gene matches: 5. The CDR3 runs 15 residues. Per the germline V gene, CDR1 is SGHNT and CDR2 is YYREEE (reference sequence). The CDR3 here is CASSLDGGAGGELFF. The CDR3 region has the DNA TGTGCCAGCAGCTTGGACGGGGGGGCGGGCGGGGAGCTGTTTTTT.